This TCR beta chain originates from a study of radiation and T cells in renal cell carcinoma. The germline V gene encodes CDR1 MNHEY and CDR2 SVGAGI. Trimming took off 6 bases at V and 2 bases at J, with 13 bases between the two ends. The CDR3 contains 15 residues. Time point meaning: blood 4 weeks post-SBRT, at nephrectomy. As for treatment: 15 Gy SBRT to primary tumor, nephrectomy 4 weeks later. In the case of this clone: The antigen is unknown.

Findings and limits, study-wide: In blood, top tumor clones expanded by 2 weeks, shrinking by 4.

Sequencing was performed with immunoSEQ multiplex PCR; in TCRdb, only in-frame clones are kept and a portion is missing. This sample carries some 78,000 clones, 80% to 90% of them seen once, and the ten largest clones take 5.5% to 7%. This material consisted of blood, taken from a patient whose treatment included radiotherapy and nephrectomy. This chain links TRBV6-5 with TRBJ2-2, with D possibly TRBD2 on 5 matching bases. The TCR was taken from a woman in her sixties or seventies with renal cell carcinoma. The CDR3 sequence: CASRETRVNTGELFF. CDR3 nucleotides: TGTGCCAGCAGGGAAACTAGGGTTAACACCGGGGAGCTGTTTTTT.